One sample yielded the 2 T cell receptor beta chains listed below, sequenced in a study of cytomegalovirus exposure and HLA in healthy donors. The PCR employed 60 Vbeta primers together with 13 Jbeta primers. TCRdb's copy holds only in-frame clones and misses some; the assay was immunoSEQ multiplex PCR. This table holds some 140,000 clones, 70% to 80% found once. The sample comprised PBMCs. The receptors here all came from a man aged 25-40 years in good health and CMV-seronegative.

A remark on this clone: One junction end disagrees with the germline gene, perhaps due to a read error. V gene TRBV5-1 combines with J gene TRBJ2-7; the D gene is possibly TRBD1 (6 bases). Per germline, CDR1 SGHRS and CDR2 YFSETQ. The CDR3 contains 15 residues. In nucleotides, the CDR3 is TGCGCCAGCAGCCTAACAGGGACGGACTCCTTCGAGCAGTACTTC. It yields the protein CASSLTGTDSFEQYF.

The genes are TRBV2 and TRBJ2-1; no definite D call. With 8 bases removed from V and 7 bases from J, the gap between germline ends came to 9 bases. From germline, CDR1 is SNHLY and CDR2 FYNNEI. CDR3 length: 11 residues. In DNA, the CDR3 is TGTGCCAGCCCGGGTTTGAATGAGCAGTTCTTC. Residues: CASPGLNEQFF.